The entry that follows covers one T cell receptor (beta chain) sequence. No antigen is known for it. The sample comes from a study of T cell responses to AZD1222 COVID-19 vaccine. The CDR3 has 14 residues. The germline V gene encodes CDR1 MNHNS and CDR2 SASEGT. The V and J ends lost 2 bases and 3 bases respectively, with 10 bases between them. Assay: immunoSEQ multiplex PCR; the TCRdb copy retains only in-frame clones and omits some. The sample shows about 150,000 clones, roughly nine tenths of them seen only once. Overall study results and limits: Spike-specific TCR breadth rose after two AZD1222 doses, and depth rose as well. Repertoire sampling was restricted to post-peak T cell response timepoints. Clonal diversity was possibly underestimated, and the donors were mostly white British, with more females.

This TCR came from an adult who had recovered from COVID-19. V and J are TRBV6-1 and TRBJ1-1; possibly TRBD1 for D (5 bases). Sequences were derived from peripheral blood, sampled after recovery from COVID-19. The chain's CDR3 is CASSERVRDTEAFF. CDR3 DNA: TGTGCCAGCAGTGAAAGGGTCAGGGACACTGAAGCTTTCTTT.